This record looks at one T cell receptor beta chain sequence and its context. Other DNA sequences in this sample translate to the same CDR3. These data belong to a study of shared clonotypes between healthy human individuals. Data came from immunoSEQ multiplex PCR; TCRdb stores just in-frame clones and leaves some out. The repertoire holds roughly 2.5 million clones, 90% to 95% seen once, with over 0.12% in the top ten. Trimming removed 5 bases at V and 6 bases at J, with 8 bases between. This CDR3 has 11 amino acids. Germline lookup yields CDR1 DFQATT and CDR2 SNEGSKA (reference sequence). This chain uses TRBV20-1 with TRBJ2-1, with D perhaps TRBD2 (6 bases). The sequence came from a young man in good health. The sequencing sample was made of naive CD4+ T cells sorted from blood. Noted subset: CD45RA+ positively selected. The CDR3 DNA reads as TGCAGTGCTTCAGCGGGCAATGAGCAGTTCTTC. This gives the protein CSASAGNEQFF.